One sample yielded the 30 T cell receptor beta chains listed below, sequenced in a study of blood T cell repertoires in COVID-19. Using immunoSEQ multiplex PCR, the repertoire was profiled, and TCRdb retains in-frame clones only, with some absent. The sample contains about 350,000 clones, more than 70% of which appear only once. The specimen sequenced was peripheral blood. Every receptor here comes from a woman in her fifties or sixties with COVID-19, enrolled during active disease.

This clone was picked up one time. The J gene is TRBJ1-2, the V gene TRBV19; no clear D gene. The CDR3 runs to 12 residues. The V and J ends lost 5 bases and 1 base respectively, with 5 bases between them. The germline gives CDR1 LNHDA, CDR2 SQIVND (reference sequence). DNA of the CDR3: TGTGCCAGTAGTTCGGGTAACTATGGCTACACCTTC. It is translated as CASSSGNYGYTF.

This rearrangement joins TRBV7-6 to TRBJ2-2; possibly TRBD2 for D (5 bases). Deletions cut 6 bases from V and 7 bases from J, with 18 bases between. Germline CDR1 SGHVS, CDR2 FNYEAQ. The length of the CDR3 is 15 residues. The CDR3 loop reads CASSPIGESGGELFF. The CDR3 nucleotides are TGTGCCAGCAGTCCTATCGGGGAATCGGGCGGGGAGCTGTTTTTT.

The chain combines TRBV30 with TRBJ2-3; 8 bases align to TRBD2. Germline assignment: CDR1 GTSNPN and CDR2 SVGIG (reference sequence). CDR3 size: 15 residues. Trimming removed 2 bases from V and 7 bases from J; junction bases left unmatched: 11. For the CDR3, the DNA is TGTGCCTGGAGTCCAGGGCCGGGGGGGGCAAATACGCAGTATTTT. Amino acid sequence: CAWSPGPGGANTQYF. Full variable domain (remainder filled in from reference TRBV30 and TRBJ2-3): SQTIHQWPATLVQPVGSPLSLECTVEGTSNPNLYWYRQAAGRGLQLLFYSVGIGQISSEVPQNLSASRPQDRQFILSSKKLLLSDSGFYLCAWSPGPGGANTQYFGPGTRLTVL.

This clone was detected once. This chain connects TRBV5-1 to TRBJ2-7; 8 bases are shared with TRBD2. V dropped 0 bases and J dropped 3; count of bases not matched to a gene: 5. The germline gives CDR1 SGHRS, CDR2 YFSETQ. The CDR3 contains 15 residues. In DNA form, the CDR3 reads TGCGCCAGCAGCTTGGTAGGTAGCGGGGACTACGAGCAGTACTTC. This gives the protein CASSLVGSGDYEQYF.

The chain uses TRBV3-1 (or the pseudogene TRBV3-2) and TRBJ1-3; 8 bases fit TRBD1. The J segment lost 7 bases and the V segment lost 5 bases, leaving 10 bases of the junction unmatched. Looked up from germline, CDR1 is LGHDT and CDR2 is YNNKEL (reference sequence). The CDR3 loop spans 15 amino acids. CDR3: CASSSGQVLGNTIYF. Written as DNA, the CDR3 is TGTGCCAGCAGCTCGGGACAGGTTTTGGGGAACACCATATATTTT.

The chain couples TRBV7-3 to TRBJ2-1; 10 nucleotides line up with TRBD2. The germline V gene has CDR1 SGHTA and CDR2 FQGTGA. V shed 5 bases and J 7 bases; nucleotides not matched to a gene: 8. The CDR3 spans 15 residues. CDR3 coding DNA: TGTGCCAGCAGCATTAGCGGGGGGAAGCAGAATGAGCAGTTCTTC. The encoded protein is CASSISGGKQNEQFF.

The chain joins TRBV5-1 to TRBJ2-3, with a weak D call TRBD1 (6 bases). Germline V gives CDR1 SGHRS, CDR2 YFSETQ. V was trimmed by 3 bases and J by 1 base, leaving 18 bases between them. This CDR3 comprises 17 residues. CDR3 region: CASSSGTGFAGTDTQYF. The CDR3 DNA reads TGCGCCAGCAGCTCTGGTACAGGGTTTGCTGGCACAGATACGCAGTATTTT.

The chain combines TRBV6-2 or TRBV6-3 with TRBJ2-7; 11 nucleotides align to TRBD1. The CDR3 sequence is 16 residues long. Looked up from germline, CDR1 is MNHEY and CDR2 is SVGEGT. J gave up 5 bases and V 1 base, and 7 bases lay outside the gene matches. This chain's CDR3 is CASSYLGGTGGDEQYF. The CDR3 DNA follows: TGTGCCAGCAGTTACTTGGGAGGGACAGGGGGAGACGAGCAGTACTTC.

CDR3 sequence (DNA): TGTGCCAGCAACGCAGGACTCTACAATGAGCAGTTCTTC. This encodes CASNAGLYNEQFF. V usage is TRBV27 and J usage is TRBJ2-1, with a possible D match to TRBD2 (5 bases). Germline-derived CDR1 and CDR2 are MNHEY and SMNVEV (reference sequence). The CDR3 sequence is 13 residues long. The V gene lost 7 bases and the J gene lost 3 bases, with 10 bases spanning the gap.

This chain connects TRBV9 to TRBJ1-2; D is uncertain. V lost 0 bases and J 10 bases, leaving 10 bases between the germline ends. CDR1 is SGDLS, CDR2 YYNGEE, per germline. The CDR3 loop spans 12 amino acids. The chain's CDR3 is CASSVVSRDYTF. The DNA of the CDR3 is TGTGCCAGCAGCGTAGTAAGTCGCGACTACACCTTC.

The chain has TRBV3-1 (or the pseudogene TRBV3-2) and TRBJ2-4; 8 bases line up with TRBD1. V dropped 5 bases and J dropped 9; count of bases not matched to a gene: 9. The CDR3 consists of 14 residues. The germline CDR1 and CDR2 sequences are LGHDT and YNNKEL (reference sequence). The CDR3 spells CASSTRQGSVIQYF. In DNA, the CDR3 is TGTGCCAGCAGCACCCGACAGGGGTCGGTCATTCAGTACTTC.

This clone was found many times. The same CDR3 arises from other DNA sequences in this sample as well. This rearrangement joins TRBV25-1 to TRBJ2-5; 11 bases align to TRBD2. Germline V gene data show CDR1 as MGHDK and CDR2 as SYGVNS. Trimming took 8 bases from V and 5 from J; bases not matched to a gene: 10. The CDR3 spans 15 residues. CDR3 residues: CASGGSGGAWETQYF. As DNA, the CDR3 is TGTGCCAGCGGGGGTAGCGGGGGGGCCTGGGAGACCCAGTACTTC.

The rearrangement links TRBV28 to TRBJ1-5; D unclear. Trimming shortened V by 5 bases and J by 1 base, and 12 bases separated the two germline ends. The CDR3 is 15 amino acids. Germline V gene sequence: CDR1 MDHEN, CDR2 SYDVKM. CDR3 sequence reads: CASSARSGSNQPQHF. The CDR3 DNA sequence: TGTGCCAGCAGTGCGCGGTCGGGGAGCAATCAGCCCCAGCATTTT.

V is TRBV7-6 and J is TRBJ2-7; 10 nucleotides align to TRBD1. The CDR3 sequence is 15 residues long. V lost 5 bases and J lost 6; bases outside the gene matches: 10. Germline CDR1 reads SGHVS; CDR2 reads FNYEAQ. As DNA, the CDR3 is TGTGCCAGCAGCCTCATGACAGGGGGCTCGGTCGAGCAGTACTTC. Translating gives CASSLMTGGSVEQYF.

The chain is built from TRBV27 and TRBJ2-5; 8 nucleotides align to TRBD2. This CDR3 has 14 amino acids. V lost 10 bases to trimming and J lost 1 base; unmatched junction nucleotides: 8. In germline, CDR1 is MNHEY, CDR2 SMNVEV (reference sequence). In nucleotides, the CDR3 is TGTGCCACCCCGGGCGGGGGGCTCCAAGAGACCCAGTACTTC. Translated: CATPGGGLQETQYF.

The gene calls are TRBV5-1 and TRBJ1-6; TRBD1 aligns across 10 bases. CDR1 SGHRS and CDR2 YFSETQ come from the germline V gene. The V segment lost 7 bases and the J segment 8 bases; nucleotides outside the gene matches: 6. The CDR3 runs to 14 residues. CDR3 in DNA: TGCGCCAGCGCGTCGGGGACAGGGGATTCACCCCTCCACTTT. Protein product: CASASGTGDSPLHF.

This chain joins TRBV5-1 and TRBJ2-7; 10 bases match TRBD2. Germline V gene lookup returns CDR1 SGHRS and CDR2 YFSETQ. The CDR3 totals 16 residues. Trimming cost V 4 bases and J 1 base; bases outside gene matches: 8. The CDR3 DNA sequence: TGCGCCAGCAGCCGGGGTGGACTAGCGGAGTCCTACGAGCAGTACTTC. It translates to CASSRGGLAESYEQYF.

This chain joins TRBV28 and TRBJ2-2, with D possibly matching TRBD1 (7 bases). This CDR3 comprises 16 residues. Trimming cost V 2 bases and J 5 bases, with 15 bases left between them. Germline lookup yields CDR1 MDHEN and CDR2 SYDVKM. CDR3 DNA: TGTGCCAGCAGTTTAGGAGGGACAGCCACGACCGGGGAGCTGTTTTTT. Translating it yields CASSLGGTATTGELFF.

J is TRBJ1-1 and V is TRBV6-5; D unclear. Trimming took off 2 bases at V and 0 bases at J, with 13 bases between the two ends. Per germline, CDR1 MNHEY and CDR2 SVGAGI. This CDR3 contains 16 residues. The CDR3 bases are TGTGCCAGCAGTTACGGTGGGAGGCGTTTGAACACTGAAGCTTTCTTT. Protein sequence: CASSYGGRRLNTEAFF.

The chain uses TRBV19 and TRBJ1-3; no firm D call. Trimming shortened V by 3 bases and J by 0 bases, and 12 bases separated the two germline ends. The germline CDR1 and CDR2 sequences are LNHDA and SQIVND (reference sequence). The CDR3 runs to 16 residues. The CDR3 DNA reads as TGTGCCAGTAGTATCCTCGACGGAGGCTCTGGAAACACCATATATTTT. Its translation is CASSILDGGSGNTIYF.

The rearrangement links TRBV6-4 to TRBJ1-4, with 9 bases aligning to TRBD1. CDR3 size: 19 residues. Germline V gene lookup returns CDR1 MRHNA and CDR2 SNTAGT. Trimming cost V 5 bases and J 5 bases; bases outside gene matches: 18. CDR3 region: CASSRKGKGTGRVNEKLFF. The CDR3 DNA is TGTGCCAGCAGTAGAAAGGGGAAGGGGACAGGGCGGGTGAATGAAAAACTGTTTTTT.

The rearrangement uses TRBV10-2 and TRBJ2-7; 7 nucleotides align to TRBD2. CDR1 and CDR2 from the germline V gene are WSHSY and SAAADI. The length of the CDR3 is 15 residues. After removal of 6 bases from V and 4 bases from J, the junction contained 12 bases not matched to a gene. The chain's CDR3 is CASSAPAGVVYEQYF. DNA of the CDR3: TGCGCCAGCAGCGCCCCCGCGGGGGTTGTATACGAGCAGTACTTC.

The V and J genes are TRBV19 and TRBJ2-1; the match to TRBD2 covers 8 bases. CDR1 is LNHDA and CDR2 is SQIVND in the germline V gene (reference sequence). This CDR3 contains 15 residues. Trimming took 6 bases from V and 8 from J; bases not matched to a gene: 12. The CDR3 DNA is TGTGCCAGTAGACCTTTCCGGGGGGGCAGCCATGAGCAGTTCTTC. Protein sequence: CASRPFRGGSHEQFF. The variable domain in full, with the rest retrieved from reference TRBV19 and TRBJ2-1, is DGGITQSPKYLFRKEGQNVTLSCEQNLNHDAMYWYRQDPGQGLRLIYYSQIVNDFQKGDIAEGYSVSREKKESFPLTVTSAQKNPTAFYLCASRPFRGGSHEQFFGPGTRLTVL.

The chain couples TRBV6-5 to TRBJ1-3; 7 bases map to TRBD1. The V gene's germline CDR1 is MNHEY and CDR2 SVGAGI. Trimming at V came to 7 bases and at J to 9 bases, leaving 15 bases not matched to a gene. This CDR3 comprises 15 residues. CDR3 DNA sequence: TGTGCCAGCAACCAGTGGCCGGGACAGCGAGGCACCATATATTTT. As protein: CASNQWPGQRGTIYF.

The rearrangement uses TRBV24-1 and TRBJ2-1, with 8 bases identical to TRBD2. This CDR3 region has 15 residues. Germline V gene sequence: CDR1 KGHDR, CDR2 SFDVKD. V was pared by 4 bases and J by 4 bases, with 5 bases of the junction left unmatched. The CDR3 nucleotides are TGTGCCACCAGTGACGGGGGGGCGGGATACAATGAGCAGTTCTTC. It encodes CATSDGGAGYNEQFF.

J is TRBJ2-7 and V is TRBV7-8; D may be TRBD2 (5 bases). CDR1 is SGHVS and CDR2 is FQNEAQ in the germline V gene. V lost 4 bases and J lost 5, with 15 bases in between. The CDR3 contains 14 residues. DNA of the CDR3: TGTGCCAGCAGCTCCCGGGATACTGGGCACGAGCAGTACTTC. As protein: CASSSRDTGHEQYF.

The CDR3 spells CASSFGRVYGYTF. CDR3 DNA: TGTGCCAGCAGTTTCGGCCGGGTCTATGGCTACACCTTC. The chain links TRBV28 to TRBJ1-2; D ambiguous. There are 13 residues in the CDR3. Germline V gene lookup returns CDR1 MDHEN and CDR2 SYDVKM. V was pared by 3 bases and J by 4 bases, with 9 bases between.

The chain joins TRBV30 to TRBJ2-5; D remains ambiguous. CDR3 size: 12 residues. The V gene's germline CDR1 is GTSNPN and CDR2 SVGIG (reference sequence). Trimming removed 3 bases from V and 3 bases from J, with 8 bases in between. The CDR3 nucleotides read TGTGCCTGGAGCCCAGTCGAAGAGACCCAGTACTTC. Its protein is CAWSPVEETQYF.

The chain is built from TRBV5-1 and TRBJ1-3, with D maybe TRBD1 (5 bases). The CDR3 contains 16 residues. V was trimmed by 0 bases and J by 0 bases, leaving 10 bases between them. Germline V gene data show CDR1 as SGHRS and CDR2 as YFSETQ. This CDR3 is CASSLEGMDSGNTIYF. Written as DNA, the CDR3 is TGCGCCAGCAGCTTGGAGGGGATGGACTCTGGAAACACCATATATTTT.

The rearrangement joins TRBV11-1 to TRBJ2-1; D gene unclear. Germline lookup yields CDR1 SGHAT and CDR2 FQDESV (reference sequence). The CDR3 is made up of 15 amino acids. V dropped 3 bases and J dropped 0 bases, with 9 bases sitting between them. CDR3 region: CASSFVTSSYNEQFF. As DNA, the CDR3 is TGTGCCAGCAGCTTTGTTACAAGCTCCTACAATGAGCAGTTCTTC.